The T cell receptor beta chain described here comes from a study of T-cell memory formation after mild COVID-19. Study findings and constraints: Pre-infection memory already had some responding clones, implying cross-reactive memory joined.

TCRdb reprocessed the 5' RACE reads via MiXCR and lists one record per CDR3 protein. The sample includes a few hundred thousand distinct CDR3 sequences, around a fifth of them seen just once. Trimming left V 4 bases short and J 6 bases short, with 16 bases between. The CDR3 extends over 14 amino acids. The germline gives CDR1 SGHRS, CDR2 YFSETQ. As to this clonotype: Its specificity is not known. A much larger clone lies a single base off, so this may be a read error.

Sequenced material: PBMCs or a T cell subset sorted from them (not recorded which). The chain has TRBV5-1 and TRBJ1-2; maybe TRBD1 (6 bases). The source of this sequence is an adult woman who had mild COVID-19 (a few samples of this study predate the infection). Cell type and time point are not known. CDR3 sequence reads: CASSPLDSFHGYTF. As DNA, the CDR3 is TGCGCCAGCAGCCCCCTGGACAGTTTTCATGGCTACACCTTC.